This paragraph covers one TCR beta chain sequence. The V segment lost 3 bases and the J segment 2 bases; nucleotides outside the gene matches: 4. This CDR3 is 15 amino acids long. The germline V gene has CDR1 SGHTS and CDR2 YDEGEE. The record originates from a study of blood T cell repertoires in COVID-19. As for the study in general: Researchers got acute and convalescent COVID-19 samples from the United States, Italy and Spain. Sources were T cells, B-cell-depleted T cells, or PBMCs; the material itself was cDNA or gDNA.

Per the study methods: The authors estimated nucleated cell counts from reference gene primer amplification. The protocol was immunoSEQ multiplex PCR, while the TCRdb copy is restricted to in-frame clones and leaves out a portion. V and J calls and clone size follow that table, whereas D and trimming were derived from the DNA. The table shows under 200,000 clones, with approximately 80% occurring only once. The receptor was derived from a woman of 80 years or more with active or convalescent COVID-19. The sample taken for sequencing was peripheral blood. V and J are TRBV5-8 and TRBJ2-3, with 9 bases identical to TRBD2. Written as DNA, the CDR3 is TGTGCCAGCAGCTGGTTAGCGGGGGTCACAGATACGCAGTATTTT. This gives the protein CASSWLAGVTDTQYF. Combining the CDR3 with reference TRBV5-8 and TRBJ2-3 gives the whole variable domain EAGVTQSPTHLIKTRGQQATLRCSPISGHTSVYWYQQALGLGLQFLLWYDEGEERNRGNFPPRFSGRQFPNYSSELNVNALELEDSALYLCASSWLAGVTDTQYFGPGTRLTVL.